This paragraph covers one TCR beta chain sequence. Germline is not matched at one junction end, which may reflect a read error. 60 Vbeta and 13 Jbeta primers were used in PCR. This table comes from immunoSEQ multiplex PCR, and its TCRdb copy is limited to in-frame clones, with some not included. The sample comprises around 150,000 clones, around 79% of which are singletons, and around 6.3% rests with the top ten. The sample is drawn from a study of cytomegalovirus exposure and HLA in healthy donors. CDR1 is SSHAT and CDR2 is FNYEAQ in the germline V gene (reference sequence). The CDR3 length is 15 residues.

The chain employs TRBV7-7 and TRBJ2-1, with D perhaps being TRBD1 or TRBD2 (5 bases each). The sample was PBMCs. The sequence derives from a man aged 45 to 65 in good health and CMV-seropositive. The CDR3 loop is CASSLGAGTYNEQFF. CDR3 coding DNA: TGTGCTAGCAGCTTAGGGGCGGGTACCTACAATGAGCAGTTCTTC.